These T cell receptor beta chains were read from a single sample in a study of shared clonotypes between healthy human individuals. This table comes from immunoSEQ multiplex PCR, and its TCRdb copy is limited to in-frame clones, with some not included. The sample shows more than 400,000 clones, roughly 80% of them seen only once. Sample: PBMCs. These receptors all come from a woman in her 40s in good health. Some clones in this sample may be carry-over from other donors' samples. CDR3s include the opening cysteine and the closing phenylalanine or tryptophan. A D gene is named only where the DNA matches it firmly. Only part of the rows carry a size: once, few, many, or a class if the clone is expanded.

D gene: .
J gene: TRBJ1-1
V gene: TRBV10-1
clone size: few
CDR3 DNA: TGCGCCAGCAGTGGGAACAGGAACACTGAAGCTTTCTTT
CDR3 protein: CASSGNRNTEAFF

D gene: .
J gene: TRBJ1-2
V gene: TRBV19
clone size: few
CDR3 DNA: TGTGCCAGTAGTATTCACCAGACCAACTATGGCTACACCTTC
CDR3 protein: CASSIHQTNYGYTF

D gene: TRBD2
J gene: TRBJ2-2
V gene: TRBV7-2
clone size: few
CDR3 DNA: TGTGCCAGCAGCCAAGGGCGGGAGTACACCGGGGAGCTGTTTTTT
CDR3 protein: CASSQGREYTGELFF

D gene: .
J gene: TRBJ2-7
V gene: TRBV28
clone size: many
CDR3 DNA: TGTGCCAGCATCCCGACGGATACCGGGGGAGAGCAGTACTTC
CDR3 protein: CASIPTDTGGEQYF

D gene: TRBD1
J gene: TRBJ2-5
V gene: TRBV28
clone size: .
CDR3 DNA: TGTGCCAGCAGTGACCCGACAGGGCTCCCGTTAGAGACCCAGTACTTC
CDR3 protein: CASSDPTGLPLETQYF

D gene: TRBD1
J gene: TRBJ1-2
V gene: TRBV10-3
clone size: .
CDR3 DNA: TGTGCCATCAGTGCGGGCAGGGGGTTTGACTATGGCTACACCTTC
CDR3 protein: CAISAGRGFDYGYTF

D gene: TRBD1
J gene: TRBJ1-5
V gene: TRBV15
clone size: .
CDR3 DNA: TGTGCCACCAGCAGAGAAGGACAGGGCAATCAGCCCCAGCATTTT
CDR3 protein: CATSREGQGNQPQHF

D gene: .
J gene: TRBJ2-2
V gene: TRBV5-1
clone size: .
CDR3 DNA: TGCGCCAGCACCTTACGTCCTATCGGGAGTACCTCCACCGGGGAGCTGTTTTTT
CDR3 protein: CASTLRPIGSTSTGELFF

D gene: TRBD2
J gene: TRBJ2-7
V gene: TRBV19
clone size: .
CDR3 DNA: TGTGCCAGTAGTCTAAATGGACTAGCGGGAGTGTGGGAGCAGTACTTC
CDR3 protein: CASSLNGLAGVWEQYF

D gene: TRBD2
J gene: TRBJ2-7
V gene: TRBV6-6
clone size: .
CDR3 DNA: TGTGCCAGCATTACTAGCGGGAGGGGGGAGCAGTACTTC
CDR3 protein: CASITSGRGEQYF

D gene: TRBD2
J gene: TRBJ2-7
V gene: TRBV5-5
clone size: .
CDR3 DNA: TGTGCCAGCAGCCCCCTCCCGGGTGCGGGAGGCGACGAGCAGTACTTC
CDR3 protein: CASSPLPGAGGDEQYF

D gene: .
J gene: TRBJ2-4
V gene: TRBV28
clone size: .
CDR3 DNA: TGTGCCAGCAGTTTAATGGGGGCGTCGGGGAACATTCAGTACTTC
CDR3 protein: CASSLMGASGNIQYF

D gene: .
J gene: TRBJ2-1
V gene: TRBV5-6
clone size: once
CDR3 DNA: TGTGCCAGCAGCTTGGTTTATGGGGGGCCTGGTGAGCAGTTCTTC
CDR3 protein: CASSLVYGGPGEQFF

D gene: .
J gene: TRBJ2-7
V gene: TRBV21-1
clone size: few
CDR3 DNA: TGTGCCAGCCAGGAGCCGACCTACGAGCAGTACTTC
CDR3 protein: CASQEPTYEQYF

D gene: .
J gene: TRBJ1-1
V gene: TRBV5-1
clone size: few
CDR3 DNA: TGCGCCAGCAGCTTGGCCCCCCCGGGGAGACTTGGGAACACTGAAGCTTTCTTT
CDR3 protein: CASSLAPPGRLGNTEAFF

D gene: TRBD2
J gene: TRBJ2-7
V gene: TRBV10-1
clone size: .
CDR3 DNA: TGCGCCAGCAGTGAGTCGGGGTCTAGCGGGTACGAGCAGTACTTC
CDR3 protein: CASSESGSSGYEQYF